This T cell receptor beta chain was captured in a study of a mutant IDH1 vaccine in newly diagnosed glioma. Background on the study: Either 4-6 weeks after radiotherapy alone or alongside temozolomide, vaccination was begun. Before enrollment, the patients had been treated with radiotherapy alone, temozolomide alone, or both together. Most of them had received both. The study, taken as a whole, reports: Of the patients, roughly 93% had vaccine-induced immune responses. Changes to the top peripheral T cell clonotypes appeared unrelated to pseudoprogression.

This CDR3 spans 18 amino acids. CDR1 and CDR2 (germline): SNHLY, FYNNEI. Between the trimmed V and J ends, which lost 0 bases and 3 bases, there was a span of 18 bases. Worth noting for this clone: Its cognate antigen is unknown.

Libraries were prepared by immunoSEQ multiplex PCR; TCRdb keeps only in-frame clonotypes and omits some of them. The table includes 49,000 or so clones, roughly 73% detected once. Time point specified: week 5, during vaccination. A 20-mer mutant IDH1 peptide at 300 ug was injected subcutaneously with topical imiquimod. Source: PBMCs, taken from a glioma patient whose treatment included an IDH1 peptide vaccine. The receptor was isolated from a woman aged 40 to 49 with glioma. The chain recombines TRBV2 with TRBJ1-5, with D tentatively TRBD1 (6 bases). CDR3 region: CASSEALRGAGNNQPQHF. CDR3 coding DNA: TGTGCCAGCAGTGAAGCGCTTCGGGGGGCAGGGAACAATCAGCCCCAGCATTTT.